The present entry profiles one TCR beta chain with its context. Its antigen is still unknown. The data derive from a study of T-cell memory formation after mild COVID-19. General study findings and limits: Contracting CD4+ clones sat mainly in CM and EM; CD8+ in EMRA.

V was pared by 3 bases and J by 6 bases, with 15 bases between. CDR3 length: 15 amino acids. Germline V CDR1 and CDR2: SNHLY, FYNNEI. A single record per CDR3 protein comes from TCRdb applying MiXCR to the 5' RACE reads. This table has around 200,000 distinct CDR3 sequences, roughly 30% appearing once. The chain recombines TRBV2 with TRBJ2-1, with D possibly being TRBD2 (7 bases). The clonotype was recovered from an adult woman who had mild COVID-19 (a few samples of this study predate the infection). Cell type and time point are not known. Input material: PBMCs or a T cell subset sorted from them (not recorded which). CDR3 DNA: TGTGCCAGCAGTGAGCGGGGGCTCCCTGTCAATGAGCAGTTCTTC. This sequence encodes CASSERGLPVNEQFF.